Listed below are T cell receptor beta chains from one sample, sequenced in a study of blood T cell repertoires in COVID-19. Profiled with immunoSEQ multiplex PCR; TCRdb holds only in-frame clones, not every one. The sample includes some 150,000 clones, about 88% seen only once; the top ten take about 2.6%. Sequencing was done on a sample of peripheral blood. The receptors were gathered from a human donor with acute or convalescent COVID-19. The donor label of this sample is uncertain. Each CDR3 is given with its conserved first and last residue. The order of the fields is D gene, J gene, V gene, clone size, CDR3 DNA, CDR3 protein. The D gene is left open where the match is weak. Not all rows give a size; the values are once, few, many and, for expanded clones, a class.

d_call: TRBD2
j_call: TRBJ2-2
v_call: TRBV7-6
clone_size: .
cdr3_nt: TGTGCCAGCAGCCCCCTAGCGGGGTCGAACACCGGGGAGCTGTTTTTT
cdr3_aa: CASSPLAGSNTGELFF

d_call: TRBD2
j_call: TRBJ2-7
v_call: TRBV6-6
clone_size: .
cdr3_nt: TGTGCCAGCACCCCGGGGGGGTTGTACGAGCAGTACTTC
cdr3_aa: CASTPGGLYEQYF

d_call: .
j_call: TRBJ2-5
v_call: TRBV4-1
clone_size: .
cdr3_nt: TGCGCCAGCAGCCAAGATGGGTCCGGGGAGACCCAGTACTTC
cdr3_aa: CASSQDGSGETQYF

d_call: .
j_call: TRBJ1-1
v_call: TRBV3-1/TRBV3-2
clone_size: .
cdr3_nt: TGTGCCAGCCGACCGGGTCGAGGGAACACTGAAGCTTTCTTT
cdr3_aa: CASRPGRGNTEAFF

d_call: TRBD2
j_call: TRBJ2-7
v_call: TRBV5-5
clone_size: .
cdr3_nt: TGTGCCAGCACGTTCGGCGGGGGTTTTTACGAGCAGTACTTC
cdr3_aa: CASTFGGGFYEQYF

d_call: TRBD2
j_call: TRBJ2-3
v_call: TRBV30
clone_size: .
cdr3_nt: TGTGCCTGGAGTGCACTAGCGGGGGCCACAGATACGCAGTATTTT
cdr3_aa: CAWSALAGATDTQYF

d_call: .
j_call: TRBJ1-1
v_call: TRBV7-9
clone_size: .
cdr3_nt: TGTGCCAGCAGCTTTGGGCAGCTGAACACTGAAGCTTTCTTT
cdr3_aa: CASSFGQLNTEAFF

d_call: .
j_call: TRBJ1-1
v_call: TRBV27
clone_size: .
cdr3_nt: TGTGCCAGCAGCACCTCTATAGGGCAGGGAGGGACTGAAGCTTTCTTT
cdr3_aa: CASSTSIGQGGTEAFF

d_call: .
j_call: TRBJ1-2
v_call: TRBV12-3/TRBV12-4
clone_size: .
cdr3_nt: TGTGCCAGCAGTTTCCGGTCTAACTATGGCTACACCTTC
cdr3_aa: CASSFRSNYGYTF

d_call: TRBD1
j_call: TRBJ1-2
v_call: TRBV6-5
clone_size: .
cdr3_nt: TGTGCCAGCAGGGACAGGGGGCGAGACTATGGCTACACCTTC
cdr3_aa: CASRDRGRDYGYTF

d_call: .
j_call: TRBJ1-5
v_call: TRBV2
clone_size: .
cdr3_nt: TGTGCCAGCACAGATAGCAATCAGCCCCAGCATTTT
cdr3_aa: CASTDSNQPQHF

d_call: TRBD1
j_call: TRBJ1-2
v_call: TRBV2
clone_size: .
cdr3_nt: TGTGCCAGCAGGGAGGGGGCGGAAGGCTACACCTTC
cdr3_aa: CASREGAEGYTF

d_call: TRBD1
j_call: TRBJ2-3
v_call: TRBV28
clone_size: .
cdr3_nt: TGTGCCAGCAGGCCAGGGGGACCAGATACGCAGTATTTT
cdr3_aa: CASRPGGPDTQYF

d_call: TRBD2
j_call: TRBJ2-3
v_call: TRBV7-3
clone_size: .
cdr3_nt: TGTGCCAGCAGCTTATCTAGCGGGGGGGCCAGCACAGATACGCAGTATTTT
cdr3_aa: CASSLSSGGASTDTQYF

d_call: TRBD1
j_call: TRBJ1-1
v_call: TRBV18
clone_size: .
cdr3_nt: TGTGCCAGCTCACCAATAGCAGGGGGACAGAACACTGAAGCTTTCTTT
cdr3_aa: CASSPIAGGQNTEAFF

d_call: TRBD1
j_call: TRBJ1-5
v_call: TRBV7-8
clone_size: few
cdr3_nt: TGTGCCAGCAGCCACAAGACAGGGGGCTTGGGTCAGCCCCAGCATTTT
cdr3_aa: CASSHKTGGLGQPQHF

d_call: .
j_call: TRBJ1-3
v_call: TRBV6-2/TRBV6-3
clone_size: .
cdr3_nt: TGTGCCAGCAGTCTCCGCGTGTCCGGAAACACCATATATTTT
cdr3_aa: CASSLRVSGNTIYF

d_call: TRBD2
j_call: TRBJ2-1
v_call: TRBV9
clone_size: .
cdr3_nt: TGTGCCAGCAGCGTAGGCAGTGAGCGGGGGGCGAATGAGCAGTTCTTC
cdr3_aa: CASSVGSERGANEQFF

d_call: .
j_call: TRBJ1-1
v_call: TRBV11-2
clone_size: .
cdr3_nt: TGTGCCAGCAGCCTAATGGGGGAGGGCATGGGAGCTTTCTTT
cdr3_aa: CASSLMGEGMGAFF

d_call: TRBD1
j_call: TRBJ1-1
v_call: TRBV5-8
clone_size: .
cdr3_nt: TGTGCCAGCAGCCGACCGACAGGGTCTAACACTGAAGCTTTCTTT
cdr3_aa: CASSRPTGSNTEAFF